This TCR beta chain was retrieved from a study of beta chain features in type 1 diabetes. Study findings and constraints: In type 1 diabetes patients, VDJ junctions had fewer insertions; deletions at these junctions were more frequent. Unsettled here was the matter of whether HLA type influences TCRB rearrangement. Type 1 diabetes patients had moderately but significantly shorter TCRB CDR3s in all four CD4+ subsets. For patients, the naive, central memory and Treg TCRB repertoires appeared more alike than for healthy donors.

The entirety of the isolated RNA underwent reverse transcription, so expressed TCRB transcripts were sequenced. The protocol was immunoSEQ multiplex PCR, while the TCRdb copy is restricted to in-frame clones and leaves out a portion. The sample shows under 550,000 clones, about an eighth of them seen only once. Details on this clone: Its specificity is not known.

Sequencing input: naive CD4+ T cells from blood. This TCR derives from a woman aged 18 to 35 in good health.

CDR3 residues: CASSPFAVPGTDTQYF. The CDR3 region has the DNA TGTGCCAGCTCCCCATTCGCGGTACCTGGCACAGATACGCAGTATTTT. The chain combines TRBV18 with TRBJ2-3; D gene ambiguous. The CDR3 runs 16 residues. Germline V gene data show CDR1 as KGHSH and CDR2 as LQKENI. Trimming removed 6 bases from V and 1 base from J, with 17 bases in between. Full variable domain (rest looked up from reference TRBV18 and TRBJ2-3): NAGVMQNPRHLVRRRGQEARLRCSPMKGHSHVYWYRQLPEEGLKFMVYLQKENIIDESGMPKERFSAEFPKEGPSILRIQQVVRGDSAAYFCASSPFAVPGTDTQYFGPGTRLTVL.